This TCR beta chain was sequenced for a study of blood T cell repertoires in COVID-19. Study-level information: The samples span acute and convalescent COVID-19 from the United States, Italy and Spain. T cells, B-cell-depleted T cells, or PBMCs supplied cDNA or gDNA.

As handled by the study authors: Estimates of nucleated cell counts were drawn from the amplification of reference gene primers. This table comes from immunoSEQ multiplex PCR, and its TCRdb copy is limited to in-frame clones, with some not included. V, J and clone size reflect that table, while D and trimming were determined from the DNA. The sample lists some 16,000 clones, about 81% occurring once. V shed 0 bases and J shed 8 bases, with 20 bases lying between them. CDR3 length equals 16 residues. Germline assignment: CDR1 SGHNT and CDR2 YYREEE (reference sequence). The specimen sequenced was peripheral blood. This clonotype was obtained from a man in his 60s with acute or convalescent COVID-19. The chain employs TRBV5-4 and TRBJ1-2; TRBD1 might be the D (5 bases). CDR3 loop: CASSLAGTLSGRGYTF. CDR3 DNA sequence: TGTGCCAGCAGCTTGGCTGGGACGCTATCCGGGAGAGGCTACACCTTC.